The entry below gives a single TCR beta chain sequence along with its context. V lost 3 bases, J lost 11 bases, and 21 bases lay in between. CDR1 MNHNS and CDR2 SASEGT come from the germline V gene. The CDR3 length is 15 residues. This sample is drawn from a study of cytomegalovirus exposure and HLA in healthy donors. A multiplex PCR was run with 60 Vbeta primers and 13 Jbeta primers. TCRdb's table, derived via immunoSEQ multiplex PCR, lists solely in-frame clones and lacks some. In the table there are fewer than 150,000 clones, 70% to 80% of which are singletons. The V call is TRBV6-1, the J call TRBJ2-3; D not certain. What was sequenced was PBMCs. The receptor comes from a male donor in good health and CMV-seronegative. The CDR3 reads CASSERPQNSLGQYF. The DNA for the CDR3 is TGTGCCAGCAGTGAGAGACCCCAGAACTCTCTAGGGCAGTATTTT.